This T cell receptor (beta chain) is from a study of healthy donors' naive CD4 and CD8 T cells. General observations from the study: Bias from naive T cell homeostatic proliferation was not addressed. A reported CD4+/CD8+ bias affected most V and J genes in naive cells.

Note on this clonotype: The antigen remains unidentified.

CDR1 SQVTM and CDR2 ANQGSEA come from the germline V gene. Between the trimmed V and J ends, which lost 6 bases and 7 bases, there was a span of 11 bases. CDR3 length: 11 residues. Starting from 450 to 550 ng of total RNA, TCR libraries were made with linear amplification. In the study's own analysis: Four to six healthy donors contributed more than 75,000 sequenced TCR alpha transcripts. TCRdb called the reads again in MiXCR, with one record for every CDR3 protein. The V and J calls come from TCRdb's annotation, not from the publication. The sample gives 150,000 to 200,000 distinct CDR3 sequences, about four fifths of which show up once; 2% to 2.5% is in the top ten.

The TCR comes from a pool of human donors in good health; the sample pools cells from several healthy donors. V gene TRBV29-1 combines with J gene TRBJ2-3; D is unclear. The specimen sequenced was naive CD4+ and CD8+ T cells sorted from blood, pooled from several donors. The CDR3 DNA reads TGCAGCGTGGTAAAAACTAATACGCAGTATTTT. The encoded protein is CSVVKTNTQYF.